This T cell receptor beta chain was obtained from a study of EBV T-cell therapy then PD-1 blockade in nasopharyngeal carcinoma. On this clone: Its antigen is as yet unknown.

Here immunoSEQ multiplex PCR was the method, and the copy in TCRdb shows in-frame clones only, minus some. The sample holds 15,000 to 20,000 clones, roughly 84% seen once. Treatment specified: AdE1-LMPpoly-expanded autologous EBV-specific T-cell therapy followed by anti-PD-1 nivolumab. The CDR3 extends over 14 amino acids. Losses at the gene ends were 3 bases for V and 3 bases for J; bases not matched to a gene: 2. Germline values: CDR1 MGHRA, CDR2 YSYEKL. This chain links TRBV4-1 with TRBJ1-3; 7 bases match TRBD1. The receptor comes from a man aged 35 to 55 with nasopharyngeal carcinoma. The source material was CD8+ T cells from blood, sampled at day 0 from a patient whose treatment included autologous EBV-specific T cells and nivolumab. CDR3 bases: TGCGCCAGCAGCCACGACAGGGTTGGAAACACCATATATTTT. It codes for CASSHDRVGNTIYF.